This TCR beta chain comes out of a study of blood T cell repertoires in COVID-19. Study details: Samples of COVID-19 (acute and convalescent) were obtained from the United States, Italy and Spain.

Germline loops: CDR1 SGHNT, CDR2 YYREEE (reference sequence). The CDR3 sequence is 15 residues long. V was cut by 4 bases and J by 2 bases, with 15 bases left in between. In the original analysis: From reference gene primer amplification, estimates of nucleated cell counts were derived. Measured with immunoSEQ multiplex PCR; TCRdb has only the in-frame clones, and not every one. V and J calls plus clone size are reproduced from that table; the DNA served to infer D and trimming. The sample records 60,000 to 80,000 clones, 84% being singletons. This TCR came from a man between 45 and 60 years old with active COVID-19. The sequenced sample consisted of peripheral blood. The chain joins TRBV5-4 to TRBJ2-5; D is perhaps TRBD1 (6 bases). CDR3 bases: TGTGCCAGCAGCCAGGGGCAGGTGGGTCAAGAGACCCAGTACTTC. It translates to CASSQGQVGQETQYF.